What follows are 30 T cell receptor beta chains derived from one specimen sequenced in a study of long-term antiretroviral therapy in people with HIV. With survey level as its setting, the immunoSEQ assay was v3.0. Sequenced by immunoSEQ multiplex PCR; TCRdb stores in-frame clones only, minus some. In the table there are 30,000 to 40,000 clones, roughly 77% of which are singletons. The specimen comprised unsorted PBMCs, sampled 1.9 years after starting antiretroviral therapy. The receptors were gathered from a man aged 18 to 29 with HIV.

The gene calls are TRBV15 and TRBJ1-4; 8 bases align to TRBD1. Losses at the gene ends were 6 bases for V and 5 bases for J; bases not matched to a gene: 5. The CDR3 runs 14 residues. Germline lookup yields CDR1 LNHNV and CDR2 YYDKDF (reference sequence). The CDR3 here is CATSPPGGNEKLFF. The CDR3 DNA follows: TGTGCCACCAGTCCCCCAGGGGGCAATGAAAAACTGTTTTTT.

The chain recombines TRBV15 with TRBJ1-1; 7 bases agree with TRBD1. CDR3 length: 12 residues. CDR1 and CDR2 from the germline V gene are LNHNV and YYDKDF (reference sequence). V lost 3 bases and J lost 7; bases outside the gene matches: 2. CDR3 nucleotide sequence: TGTGCCACCAGCAGGGGACAGTTTGAAGCTTTCTTT. This gives the protein CATSRGQFEAFF.

This clone came up once. V is TRBV9 and J is TRBJ2-2; D perhaps matches TRBD1 (6 bases). Trimming shortened V by 0 bases and J by 2 bases, and 11 bases separated the two germline ends. The CDR3 consists of 16 residues. CDR1 is SGDLS, CDR2 YYNGEE, per germline. CDR3 sequence: CASSVAGAVNTGELFF. The CDR3 region has the DNA TGTGCCAGCAGCGTAGCAGGGGCGGTAAACACCGGGGAGCTGTTTTTT. Full variable domain (outside the CDR3, taken from reference TRBV9 and TRBJ2-2): DSGVTQTPKHLITATGQRVTLRCSPRSGDLSVYWYQQSLDQGLQFLIQYYNGEERAKGNILERFSAQQFPDLHSELNLSSLELGDSALYFCASSVAGAVNTGELFFGEGSRLTVL.

The chain employs TRBV6-5 and TRBJ1-2, with D unclear. Germline V gene sequence: CDR1 MNHEY, CDR2 SVGAGI. CDR3 length: 11 amino acids. V lost 7 bases and J 2 bases, leaving 5 bases between the germline ends. CDR3 in amino acids: CASKWNYGYTF. In DNA, the CDR3 is TGTGCCAGCAAGTGGAACTATGGCTACACCTTC.

The chain uses TRBV18 and TRBJ2-2, with 7 bases identical to TRBD1. V trimming: 2 bases; J trimming: 4 bases; junction bases outside the gene matches: 4. This CDR3 has 15 residues. Germline lookup yields CDR1 KGHSH and CDR2 LQKENI. CDR3 coding DNA: TGTGCCAGCTCACCATGGCAGGGGGTCACCGGGGAGCTGTTTTTT. Its translation is CASSPWQGVTGELFF.

The V gene is TRBV7-2, the J gene TRBJ2-7, with 10 bases matching TRBD2. The CDR3 extends over 16 amino acids. The trim removed 5 bases at V and 0 bases at J, leaving 7 bases unmatched. Germline V gene data show CDR1 as SGHTA and CDR2 as FQGNSA. CDR3 sequence reads: CASSIGAGGSSYEQYF. CDR3 in DNA: TGTGCCAGCAGCATTGGAGCGGGGGGGAGCTCCTACGAGCAGTACTTC.

The chain carries TRBV7-9 and TRBJ2-1; weak D call: TRBD2 (6 bases). Germline V gives CDR1 SEHNR, CDR2 FQNEAQ (reference sequence). Trimming cost V 3 bases and J 7 bases, with 19 bases left between them. This CDR3 has 16 amino acids. The CDR3 reads CASSLQLAGGRNEQFF. DNA for the CDR3: TGTGCCAGCAGCTTGCAATTAGCTGGGGGGAGGAATGAGCAGTTCTTC.

The J gene is TRBJ1-2, the V gene TRBV12-5, with TRBD1 as a possible D gene (5 bases). V lost 5 bases and J 6 bases, leaving 10 bases between the germline ends. The CDR3 covers 12 residues. Germline V lookup: CDR1 LGHNT, CDR2 FRNRAP. CDR3 amino acids: CASGPQGNGYTF. CDR3 in DNA: TGTGCTAGTGGTCCCCAGGGCAATGGCTACACCTTC.

The chain couples TRBV6-5 to TRBJ1-1; D possibly corresponds to TRBD1 (5 bases). The CDR3 consists of 15 residues. CDR1 is MNHEY, CDR2 SVGAGI, per germline. Deletions cut 0 bases from V and 4 bases from J, with 12 bases between. The CDR3 DNA reads TGTGCCAGCAGTTACTCGCCGCAGGGCCTCACTGAAGCTTTCTTT. The encoded protein is CASSYSPQGLTEAFF.

The rearrangement links TRBV7-2 to TRBJ2-5; tentative D call: TRBD1 (6 bases). This CDR3 has 16 amino acids. Trimming removed 2 bases at V and 2 bases at J, with 15 bases between. Germline V lookup: CDR1 SGHTA, CDR2 FQGNSA. In DNA form, the CDR3 reads TGTGCCAGCAGCTTAACACCTCCGACAGGACAAGAGACCCAGTACTTC. Protein product: CASSLTPPTGQETQYF. The variable domain in full, completed from reference TRBV7-2 and TRBJ2-5, reads GAGVSQSPSNKVTEKGKDVELRCDPISGHTALYWYRQSLGQGLEFLIYFQGNSAPDKSGLPSDRFSAERTGGSVSTLTIQRTQQEDSAVYLCASSLTPPTGQETQYFGPGTRLLVL.

The J gene is TRBJ2-2, the V gene TRBV29-1; the D gene could be TRBD1 or TRBD2 (6 bases each). The CDR3 totals 13 residues. Germline loops: CDR1 SQVTM, CDR2 ANQGSEA. Trimming cost V 3 bases and J 5 bases, with 10 bases left between them. The CDR3 nucleotides read TGCAGCGTTGATCAGGGGAGGACCGGGGAGCTGTTTTTT. This codes for CSVDQGRTGELFF.

V usage is TRBV28 and J usage is TRBJ2-7, with 7 bases fitting TRBD1. J was trimmed by 0 bases and V by 7 bases; bases with no gene match: 3. The CDR3 is 13 amino acids. CDR1 is MDHEN and CDR2 is SYDVKM in the germline V gene. The CDR3 spells CASMGQNSYEQYF. For the CDR3, the DNA is TGTGCCAGCATGGGACAGAACTCCTACGAGCAGTACTTC.

This chain uses TRBV10-3 with TRBJ1-6, with D perhaps matching TRBD1 (6 bases). V dropped 11 bases and J dropped 1 base, with 9 bases sitting between them. The germline CDR1 and CDR2 sequences are ENHRY and SYGVKD. CDR3 length equals 13 residues. CDR3 sequence: CAGRGSYNSPLHF. The DNA for the CDR3 is TGTGCCGGCAGGGGTTCCTATAATTCACCCCTCCACTTT.

The V call is TRBV5-1, the J call TRBJ2-7; no reliable D call. The germline V gene encodes CDR1 SGHRS and CDR2 YFSETQ. The CDR3 has 12 amino acids. Trimming took 0 bases from V and 3 from J, leaving 4 bases between them. The CDR3 protein is CASSLGGYEQYF. The CDR3 DNA reads TGCGCCAGCAGCTTGGGAGGCTACGAGCAGTACTTC. The full variable domain, completed using reference TRBV5-1 and TRBJ2-7, is KAGVTQTPRYLIKTRGQQVTLSCSPISGHRSVSWYQQTPGQGLQFLFEYFSETQRNKGNFPGRFSGRQFSNSRSEMNVSTLELGDSALYLCASSLGGYEQYFGPGTRLTVT.

This chain uses TRBV9 with TRBJ2-7; D tentatively reads TRBD1 or TRBD2 (6 bases each). V gave up 4 bases and J gave up 6 bases, with 17 bases separating them. Per germline, CDR1 SGDLS and CDR2 YYNGEE. CDR3 length: 14 residues. CDR3 protein: CASSRGQGIGEQYF. In DNA form, the CDR3 reads TGTGCCAGCAGCCGGGGGCAGGGGATTGGCGAGCAGTACTTC. Combining the CDR3 with reference TRBV9 and TRBJ2-7 gives the whole variable domain DSGVTQTPKHLITATGQRVTLRCSPRSGDLSVYWYQQSLDQGLQFLIQYYNGEERAKGNILERFSAQQFPDLHSELNLSSLELGDSALYFCASSRGQGIGEQYFGPGTRLTVT.

This chain connects TRBV25-1 to TRBJ2-2; D is possibly TRBD1 (5 bases). The CDR3 has 16 amino acids. Germline lookup yields CDR1 MGHDK and CDR2 SYGVNS. The V end was cut by 2 bases, the J end by 1 base, with 11 bases between. The CDR3 sequence: CASSEGAGLNTGELFF. The CDR3 region has the DNA TGTGCCAGCAGTGAAGGGGCAGGGCTGAACACCGGGGAGCTGTTTTTT.

This sequence joins TRBV14 and TRBJ2-5; either TRBD1 or TRBD2 may fit D (5 bases each). V lost 4 bases, J lost 5 bases, and 23 bases lay in between. Germline V CDR1 and CDR2: SGHDN, FVKESK. CDR3 length: 17 residues. CDR3 loop: CASSLRGVDNPLETQYF. The DNA for the CDR3 is TGTGCCAGCAGCCTGAGGGGTGTGGACAACCCCCTCGAGACCCAGTACTTC. The full variable domain, its missing parts supplied by reference TRBV14 and TRBJ2-5, is EAGVTQFPSHSVIEKGQTVTLRCDPISGHDNLYWYRRVMGKEIKFLLHFVKESKQDESGMPNNRFLAERTGGTYSTLKVQPAELEDSGVYFCASSLRGVDNPLETQYFGPGTRLLVL.

The V and J genes are TRBV6-1 and TRBJ2-3; the D gene is possibly TRBD2 (6 bases). The CDR3 has 11 residues. The V end lost 10 bases, the J end lost 3 bases, and 8 bases lay between the germline ends. Germline loops: CDR1 MNHNS, CDR2 SASEGT. CDR3 in DNA: TGTGCCACGGGGGTGACAGATACGCAGTATTTT. Amino acid sequence: CATGVTDTQYF.

The gene calls are TRBV7-9 and TRBJ1-2; D is perhaps TRBD1 (6 bases). V was shortened by 2 bases and J by 5 bases, with 15 bases between the two germline ends. The V gene's germline CDR1 is SEHNR and CDR2 FQNEAQ (reference sequence). The CDR3 spans 15 residues. CDR3 loop: CASSLSGGASYGYTF. Here the CDR3 DNA reads TGTGCCAGCAGCTTATCCGGGGGCGCTAGTTATGGCTACACCTTC.

The V call is TRBV4-2, the J call TRBJ1-5; no definite D call. The CDR3 spans 12 residues. Germline V CDR1 and CDR2: LGHNA, YNFKEQ. Trimming pared 1 base from V and 4 bases from J, leaving 2 bases between. The DNA of the CDR3 is TGTGCCAGCAGCCAAGGGAATCAGCCCCAGCATTTT. Its protein product is CASSQGNQPQHF.

This clone was counted a few times. The genes are TRBV5-6 and TRBJ2-5; 8 nucleotides agree with TRBD1. The CDR3 has 15 residues. J gave up 5 bases and V 3 bases, and 9 bases lay outside the gene matches. The germline V gene encodes CDR1 SGHDT and CDR2 YYEEEE. The CDR3 DNA reads as TGTGCCAGCAGCTGGGAACAGGGGGATCGGGAGACCCAGTACTTC. Residues: CASSWEQGDRETQYF.

The rearrangement uses TRBV5-1 and TRBJ1-5, with a weak D call TRBD1 (6 bases). This CDR3 is 15 amino acids long. The germline V gene encodes CDR1 SGHRS and CDR2 YFSETQ. V was pared by 0 bases and J by 7 bases, with 14 bases between. The CDR3 sequence: CASSLEGEPQQPQHF. CDR3 sequence (DNA): TGCGCCAGCAGCTTGGAGGGGGAACCCCAGCAGCCCCAGCATTTT.

This clone showed up just a few times. This rearrangement joins TRBV18 to TRBJ1-6, with D hard to call. The length of the CDR3 is 14 residues. The ends were cut back, 1 base at V and 8 bases at J, with 9 bases in the middle. Germline V CDR1 and CDR2: KGHSH, LQKENI. The CDR3 nucleotides are TGTGCCAGCTCACCACGGCAGGACGATTCACCCCTCCACTTT. Protein sequence: CASSPRQDDSPLHF.

The chain joins TRBV29-1 to TRBJ2-6, with 9 bases matching TRBD1. J was trimmed by 0 bases and V by 6 bases; bases with no gene match: 9. CDR1 SQVTM and CDR2 ANQGSEA come from the germline V gene. The CDR3 is 17 residues long. The DNA for the CDR3 is TGCAGCGTGGGGGCACAGGGGGCGAACTCTGGGGCCAACGTCCTGACTTTC. This sequence encodes CSVGAQGANSGANVLTF.

The J gene is TRBJ2-7, the V gene TRBV10-1; no definite D call. CDR3 size: 15 residues. Trimming pared 2 bases from V and 3 bases from J, leaving 14 bases between. Germline V CDR1 and CDR2: WNHNN, SYGVQD (reference sequence). The CDR3 sequence: CASSELPGADYEQYF. The CDR3 nucleotides are TGCGCCAGCAGTGAGCTTCCAGGCGCCGACTACGAGCAGTACTTC.

V and J are TRBV9 and TRBJ1-1; 8 bases line up with TRBD1. The V segment lost 7 bases and the J segment 3 bases; nucleotides outside the gene matches: 14. CDR1 is SGDLS, CDR2 YYNGEE, per germline. The CDR3 spans 16 residues. The CDR3 here is CASQLQGARDYTEAFF. The DNA of the CDR3 is TGTGCCAGCCAACTTCAGGGGGCGCGTGATTACACTGAAGCTTTCTTT.

The chain recombines TRBV11-2 with TRBJ2-5, with D tentatively TRBD2 (6 bases). The CDR3 runs to 15 residues. V dropped 3 bases and J dropped 5 bases, with 16 bases sitting between them. CDR1 and CDR2 (germline): SGHAT, FQNNGV. CDR3 in amino acids: CASSFLAGYGETQYF. CDR3 DNA: TGTGCCAGCAGCTTCCTCGCGGGGTACGGGGAGACCCAGTACTTC.

A single count supports this clone. The rearrangement joins TRBV5-1 to TRBJ2-7, with 9 bases aligning to TRBD1. Germline V gene lookup returns CDR1 SGHRS and CDR2 YFSETQ. J gave up 3 bases and V 6 bases, and 10 bases lay outside the gene matches. The CDR3 has 15 amino acids. Here the CDR3 reads CASTPPGDRDYEQYV. The DNA for the CDR3 is TGCGCCAGCACTCCTCCGGGGGACAGGGACTACGAGCAGTACGTC.

There are a few counts of this clone. The chain combines TRBV19 with TRBJ1-5; 7 positions match TRBD1. The CDR3 is made up of 15 amino acids. Germline V gene sequence: CDR1 LNHDA, CDR2 SQIVND (reference sequence). With V trimmed by 4 bases and J by 2 bases, 5 bases remained unmatched. CDR3 DNA: TGTGCCAGTAGTAGTACCGGGACAGGCAATCAGCCCCAGCATTTT. This gives the protein CASSSTGTGNQPQHF.

This clone was observed a single time. CDR3 bases: TGTGCCAGCATGGGGGGGGTTCCAGATACGCAGTATTTT. It encodes CASMGGVPDTQYF. This sequence joins TRBV6-1 and TRBJ2-3, with 7 bases lining up with TRBD2. This CDR3 region has 13 residues. The J segment lost 4 bases and the V segment lost 7 bases, leaving 5 bases of the junction unmatched. From germline, CDR1 is MNHNS and CDR2 SASEGT.